The sample holds many counts of the clone carrying this T cell receptor (beta chain). Its specificity is not known. This record comes from a study of regulatory T cells in long-lasting Graves disease. General study results and limits: Comparison showed that persistent patients shared more public clonotypes (2,741) than new patients (approximately 1,000). Persistent Graves' disease cases displayed lower TCR diversity than newly diagnosed ones.

With 2 bases removed from V and 0 bases from J, the gap between germline ends came to 16 bases. Looked up from germline, CDR1 is LGHDT and CDR2 is YNNKEL (reference sequence). CDR3 length: 18 residues. Assembly of TCR beta libraries relied on iRepertoire HTBI primers together with Arm-PCR of CDR3 regions. TCRdb re-called the multiplex PCR reads through MiXCR, storing one row per CDR3 protein. The data show 580,000 or so distinct CDR3 sequences, around 15% seen once. Time point defined: newly diagnosed GD, antithyroid drugs for less than 3 months. From RNA extracted from PBMCs, the TCR library was made. Per American Thyroid Association guidelines, Graves' disease was diagnosed. The same sample was also used in a study of T cells in Graves' hyperthyroidism and ophthalmopathy. From that report: Patients aged 18 to 65 had newly diagnosed hyperthyroidism of under 2 months' duration.

The sequenced sample was peripheral blood mononuclear cells (PBMCs), obtained at new diagnosis, from a patient treated with antithyroid drugs. The chain links TRBV3-1 to TRBJ1-4; no definite D call. The source is a man aged 18 to 29 with Graves disease. CDR3 region: CASSQWAAGDATNEKLFF. The DNA for the CDR3 is TGTGCCAGCAGCCAATGGGCAGCAGGAGATGCAACTAATGAAAAACTGTTTTTT.